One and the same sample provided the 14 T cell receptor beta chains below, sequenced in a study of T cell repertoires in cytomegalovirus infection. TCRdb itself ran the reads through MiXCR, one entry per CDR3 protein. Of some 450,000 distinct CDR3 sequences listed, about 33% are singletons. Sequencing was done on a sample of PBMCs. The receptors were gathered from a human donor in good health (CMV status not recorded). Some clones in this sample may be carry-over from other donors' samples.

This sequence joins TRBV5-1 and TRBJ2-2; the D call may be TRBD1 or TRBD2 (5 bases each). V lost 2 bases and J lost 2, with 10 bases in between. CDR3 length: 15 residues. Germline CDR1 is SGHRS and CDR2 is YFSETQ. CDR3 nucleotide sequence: TGCGCCAGCAGCTTCGGGGCCCTTAACACCGGGGAGCTGTTTTTT. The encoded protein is CASSFGALNTGELFF.

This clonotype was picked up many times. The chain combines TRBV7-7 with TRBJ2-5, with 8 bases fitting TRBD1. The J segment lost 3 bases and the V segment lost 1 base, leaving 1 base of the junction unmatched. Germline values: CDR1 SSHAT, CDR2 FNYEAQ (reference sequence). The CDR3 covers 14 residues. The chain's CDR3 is CASSLGTGKETQYF. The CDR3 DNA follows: TGTGCCAGCAGCTTAGGGACAGGGAAAGAGACCCAGTACTTC. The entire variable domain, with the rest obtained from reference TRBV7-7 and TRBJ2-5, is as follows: GAGVSQSPRYKVTKRGQDVTLRCDPISSHATLYWYQQALGQGPEFLTYFNYEAQPDKSGLPSDRFSAERPEGSISTLTIQRTEQRDSAMYRCASSLGTGKETQYFGPGTRLLVL.

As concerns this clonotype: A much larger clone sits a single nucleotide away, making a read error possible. For the CDR3, the DNA is TGTGCCAGCAGCTTAGCCCAGGGGGTTATCTACGAGCAGTACTTC. Amino acid sequence: CASSLAQGVIYEQYF. This chain uses TRBV7-6 with TRBJ2-7, with TRBD1 matching 7 bases. CDR3 length: 15 amino acids. V dropped 0 bases and J dropped 3; count of bases not matched to a gene: 5. The germline V gene has CDR1 SGHVS and CDR2 FNYEAQ. The whole variable domain, remainder taken from reference TRBV7-6 and TRBJ2-7, is GAGVSQSPRYKVTKRGQDVALRCDPISGHVSLYWYRQALGQGPEFLTYFNYEAQQDKSGLPNDRFSAERPEGSISTLTIQRTEQRDSAMYRCASSLAQGVIYEQYFGPGTRLTVT.

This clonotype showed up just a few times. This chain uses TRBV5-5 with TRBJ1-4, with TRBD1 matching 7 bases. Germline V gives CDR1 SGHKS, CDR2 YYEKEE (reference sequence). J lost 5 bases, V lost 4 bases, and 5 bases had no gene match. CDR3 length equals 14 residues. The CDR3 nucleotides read TGTGCCAGCAGCCCGGGGACAGTAAATGAAAAACTGTTTTTT. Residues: CASSPGTVNEKLFF.

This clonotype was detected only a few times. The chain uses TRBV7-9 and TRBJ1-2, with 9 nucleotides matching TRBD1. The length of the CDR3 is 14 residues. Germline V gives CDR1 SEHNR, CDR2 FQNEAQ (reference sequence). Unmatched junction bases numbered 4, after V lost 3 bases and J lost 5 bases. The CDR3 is CASSLSGQGYGYTF. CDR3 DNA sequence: TGTGCCAGCAGCTTGTCCGGACAGGGGTATGGCTACACCTTC.

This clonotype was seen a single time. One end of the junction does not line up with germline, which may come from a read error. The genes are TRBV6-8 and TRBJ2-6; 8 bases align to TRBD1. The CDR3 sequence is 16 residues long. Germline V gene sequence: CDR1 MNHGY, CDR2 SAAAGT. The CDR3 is CASSAGGATGANGLTF. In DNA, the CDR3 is TGTGCCAGCAGTGCAGGGGGCGCAACTGGGGCCAACGGCCTGACTTTC.

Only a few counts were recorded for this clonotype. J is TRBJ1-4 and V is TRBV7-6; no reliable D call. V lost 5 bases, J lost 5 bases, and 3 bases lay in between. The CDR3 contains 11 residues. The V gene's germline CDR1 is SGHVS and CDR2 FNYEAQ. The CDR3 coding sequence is TGTGCCAGCAGCCAAAATGAAAAACTGTTTTTT. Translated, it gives CASSQNEKLFF. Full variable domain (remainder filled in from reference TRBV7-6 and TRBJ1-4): GAGVSQSPRYKVTKRGQDVALRCDPISGHVSLYWYRQALGQGPEFLTYFNYEAQQDKSGLPNDRFSAERPEGSISTLTIQRTEQRDSAMYRCASSQNEKLFFGSGTQLSVL.

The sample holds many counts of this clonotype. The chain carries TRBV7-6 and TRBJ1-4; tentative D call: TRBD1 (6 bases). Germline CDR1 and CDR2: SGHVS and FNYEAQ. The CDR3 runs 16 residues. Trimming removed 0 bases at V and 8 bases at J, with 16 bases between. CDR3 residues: CASSLAQGNGLEKLFF. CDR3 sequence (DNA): TGTGCCAGCAGCTTAGCCCAGGGGAATGGTCTGGAAAAACTGTTTTTT. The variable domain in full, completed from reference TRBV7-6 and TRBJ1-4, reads GAGVSQSPRYKVTKRGQDVALRCDPISGHVSLYWYRQALGQGPEFLTYFNYEAQQDKSGLPNDRFSAERPEGSISTLTIQRTEQRDSAMYRCASSLAQGNGLEKLFFGSGTQLSVL.

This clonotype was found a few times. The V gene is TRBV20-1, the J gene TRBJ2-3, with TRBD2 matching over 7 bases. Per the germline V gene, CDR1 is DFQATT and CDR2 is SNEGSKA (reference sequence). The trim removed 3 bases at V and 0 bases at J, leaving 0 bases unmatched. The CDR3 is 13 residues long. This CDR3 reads CSASSGSTDTQYF. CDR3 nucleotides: TGCAGTGCTAGTAGCGGGAGCACAGATACGCAGTATTTT.

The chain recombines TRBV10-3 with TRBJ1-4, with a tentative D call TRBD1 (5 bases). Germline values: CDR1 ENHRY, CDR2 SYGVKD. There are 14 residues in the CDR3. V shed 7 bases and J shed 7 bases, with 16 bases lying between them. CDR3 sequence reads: CAIIDPSGGEKLFF. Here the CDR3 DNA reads TGTGCCATCATTGATCCCTCGGGGGGTGAAAAACTGTTTTTT.

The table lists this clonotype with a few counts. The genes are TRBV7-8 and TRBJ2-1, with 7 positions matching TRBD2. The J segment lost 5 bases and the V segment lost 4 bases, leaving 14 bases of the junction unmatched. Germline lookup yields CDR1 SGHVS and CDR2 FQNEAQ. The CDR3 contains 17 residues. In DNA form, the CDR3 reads TGTGCCAGCAGCTCGAATACGGTTACGGCGGGGGACAATGAGCAGTTCTTC. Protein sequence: CASSSNTVTAGDNEQFF.

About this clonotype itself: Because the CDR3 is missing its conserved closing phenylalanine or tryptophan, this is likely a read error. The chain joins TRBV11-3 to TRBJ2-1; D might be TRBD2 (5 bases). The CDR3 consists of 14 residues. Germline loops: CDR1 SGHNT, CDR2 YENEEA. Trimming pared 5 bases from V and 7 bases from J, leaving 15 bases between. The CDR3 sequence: CASSQRASVNEQFL. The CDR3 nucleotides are TGTGCCAGCAGCCAGAGGGCCAGCGTGAATGAGCAGTTCTTA.

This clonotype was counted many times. CDR3 sequence: CASGSPRTGMSNQPQHF. The CDR3 bases are TGTGCTAGTGGTTCCCCCCGGACAGGGATGAGCAATCAGCCCCAGCATTTT. The chain employs TRBV12-5 and TRBJ1-5; 8 bases map to TRBD1. CDR1 and CDR2 from the germline V gene are LGHNT and FRNRAP. V lost 4 bases, J lost 1 base, and 9 bases stayed unmatched. The CDR3 is made up of 17 amino acids.

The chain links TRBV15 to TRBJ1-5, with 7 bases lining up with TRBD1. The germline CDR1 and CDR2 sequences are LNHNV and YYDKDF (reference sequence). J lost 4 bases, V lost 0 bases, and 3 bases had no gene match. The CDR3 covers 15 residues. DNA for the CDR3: TGTGCCACCAGCAGAGATGGGGGACAGAATCAGCCCCAGCATTTT. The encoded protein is CATSRDGGQNQPQHF.